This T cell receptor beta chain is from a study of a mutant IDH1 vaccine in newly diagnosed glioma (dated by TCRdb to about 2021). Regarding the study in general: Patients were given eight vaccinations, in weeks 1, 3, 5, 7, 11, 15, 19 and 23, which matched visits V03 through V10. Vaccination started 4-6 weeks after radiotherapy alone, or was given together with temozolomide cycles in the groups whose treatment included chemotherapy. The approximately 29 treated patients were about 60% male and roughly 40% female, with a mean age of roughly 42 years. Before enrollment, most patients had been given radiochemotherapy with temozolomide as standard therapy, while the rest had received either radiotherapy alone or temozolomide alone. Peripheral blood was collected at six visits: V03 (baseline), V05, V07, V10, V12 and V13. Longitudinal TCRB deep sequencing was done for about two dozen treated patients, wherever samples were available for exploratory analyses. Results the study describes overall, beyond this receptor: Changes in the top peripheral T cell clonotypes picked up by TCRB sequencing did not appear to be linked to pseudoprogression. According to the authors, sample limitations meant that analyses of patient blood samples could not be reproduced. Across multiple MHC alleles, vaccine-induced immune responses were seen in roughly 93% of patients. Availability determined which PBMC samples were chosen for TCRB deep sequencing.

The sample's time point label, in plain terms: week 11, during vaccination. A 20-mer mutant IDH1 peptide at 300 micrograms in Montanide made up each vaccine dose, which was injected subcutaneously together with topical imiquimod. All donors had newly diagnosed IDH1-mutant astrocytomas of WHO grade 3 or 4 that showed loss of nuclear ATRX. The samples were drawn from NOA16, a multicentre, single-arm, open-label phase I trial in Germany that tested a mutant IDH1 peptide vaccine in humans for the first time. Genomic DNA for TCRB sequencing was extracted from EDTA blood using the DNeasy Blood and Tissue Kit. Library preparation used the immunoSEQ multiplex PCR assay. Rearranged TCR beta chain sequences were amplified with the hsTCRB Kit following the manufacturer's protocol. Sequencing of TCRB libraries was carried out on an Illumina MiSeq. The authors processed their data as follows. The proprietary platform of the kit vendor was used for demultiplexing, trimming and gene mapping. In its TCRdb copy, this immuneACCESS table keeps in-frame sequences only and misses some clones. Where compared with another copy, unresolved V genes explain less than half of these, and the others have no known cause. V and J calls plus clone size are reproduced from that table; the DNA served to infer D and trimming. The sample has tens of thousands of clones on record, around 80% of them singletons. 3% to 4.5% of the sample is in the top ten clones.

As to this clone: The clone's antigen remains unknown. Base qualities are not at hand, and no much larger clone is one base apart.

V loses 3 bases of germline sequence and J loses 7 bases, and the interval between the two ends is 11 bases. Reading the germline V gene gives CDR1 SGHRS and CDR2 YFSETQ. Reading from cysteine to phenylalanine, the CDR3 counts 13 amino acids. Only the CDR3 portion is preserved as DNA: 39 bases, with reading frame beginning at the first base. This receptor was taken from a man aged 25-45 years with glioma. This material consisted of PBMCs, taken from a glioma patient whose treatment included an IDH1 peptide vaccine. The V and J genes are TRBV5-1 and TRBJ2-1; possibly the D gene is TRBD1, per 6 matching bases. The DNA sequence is TGCGCCAGCAGCTCATCCAGGGGTAATGAGCAGTTCTTC. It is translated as CASSSSRGNEQFF.